This TCR beta chain is drawn from a study of T cells in Graves' hyperthyroidism and ophthalmopathy. On the study more broadly: Peripheral blood specimens were obtained at initial diagnosis, prior to any treatment.

Study-wide findings and caveats: From stable hyperthyroidism, ophthalmopathy was set apart by a 13 V-J model.

Amplification targeted TCR beta CDR3 regions from RNA transcripts. Carried out on the TCR CDR3, a first-round RT-PCR used the HTBI primer set. TCRdb reprocessed the multiplex PCR reads via MiXCR and lists one record per CDR3 protein. The sample lists some 200,000 distinct CDR3 sequences, roughly 17% occurring once. The hyperthyroidism was newly diagnosed and had lasted under 2 months; the patients were aged 18 to 65. As regards this clonotype: What it recognizes is unknown.

Per germline, CDR1 LGHDT and CDR2 YNNKEL (reference sequence). This CDR3 contains 15 residues. V lost 0 bases and J lost 6, with 12 bases in between. Sequenced sample: blood. This sequence joins TRBV3-1 and TRBJ2-1, with D hard to call. The clonotype comes from a man in his fifties with Graves' hyperthyroidism. CDR3 protein: CASSQDNWPVNEQFF. Here the CDR3 DNA reads TGTGCCAGCAGCCAAGATAACTGGCCGGTCAATGAGCAGTTCTTC.